These T cell receptor beta chains were read from a single sample in a study of cytomegalovirus exposure and HLA in healthy donors. Repertoires were generated with immunoSEQ multiplex PCR, while TCRdb's copy carries only in-frame clones and drops some. The table records 200,000 or so clones, approximately 87% of them present only once. The source material was PBMCs. The receptors here all came from a woman younger than 30 in good health and CMV-seronegative. Each CDR3 is given with its conserved first and last residue. D genes are given only for firm matches. Clone size is given for some rows only: seen once, a few or many times, or a class if the clone is expanded.

j_call	d_call	clone_size	v_call	cdr3_nt	cdr3_aa
TRBJ2-2	NA	NA	TRBV10-3	TGTGCCATCAGAGGCAGCCTCACCGGGGAGCTGTTTTTT	CAIRGSLTGELFF
TRBJ2-7	NA	few	TRBV28	TGTGCCAGCATCCCTACCCAAGTTGCGGGCGAGCAGTACTTC	CASIPTQVAGEQYF
TRBJ1-2	NA	NA	TRBV27	TGTGCCAGCCGTTCGGGGGGCTTGACGGAGCCTAACTATGGCTACACCTTC	CASRSGGLTEPNYGYTF
TRBJ1-2	NA	NA	TRBV5-1	TGCGCCAGCAGCCCCTATGGACAGCCTAGGGACTATGGCTACACCTTC	CASSPYGQPRDYGYTF
TRBJ2-4	NA	NA	TRBV2	TGTGCCAGCAGTGAAATGGGTGCCTGGAGCAAAAACATTCAGTACTTC	CASSEMGAWSKNIQYF
TRBJ1-1	TRBD1	NA	TRBV4-1	TGCGCCAGCAGCCAATGGGACAGGGAGAACACTGAAGCTTTCTTT	CASSQWDRENTEAFF
TRBJ2-7	NA	NA	TRBV6-5	TGTGCCAGCAGCCCCCGTGACTACGAGCAGTACTTC	CASSPRDYEQYF
TRBJ1-2	NA	once	TRBV5-1	TGCGCCAGCAGCTCAGCTATGGAGGGAACTCGCCGCTATGGCTACACCTTC	CASSSAMEGTRRYGYTF
TRBJ1-1	NA	few	TRBV2	TGTGCCAGCAGTGACAGGGGATTAACTGAAGCTTTCTTT	CASSDRGLTEAFF
TRBJ1-1	TRBD1	NA	TRBV7-9	TGTGCCAGCAGAACACAGGGGGGGAACACTGAAGCTTTCTTT	CASRTQGGNTEAFF
TRBJ2-7	TRBD2	NA	TRBV6-1	TGTGCCAGCATAGGGCTAGCGGGAGGGCGGTACGAGCAGTACTTC	CASIGLAGGRYEQYF
TRBJ2-1	TRBD2	NA	TRBV7-6	TGTGCCAGCAGCTATGGGTGGGGGGGGAACAATGAGCAGTTCTTC	CASSYGWGGNNEQFF
TRBJ2-7	NA	NA	TRBV7-8	TGTGCCAGCAGCTCAACCGGGACGGCATCCTACGAGCAGTACTTC	CASSSTGTASYEQYF
TRBJ1-1	NA	NA	TRBV9	TGTGCCAGCAGCCCGAGGACAGCCGGAAATGAAGCTTTCTTT	CASSPRTAGNEAFF
TRBJ2-1	NA	NA	TRBV29-1	TGCAGCGTTGAAGTAGGGGTGAGATACAATGAGCAGTTCTTC	CSVEVGVRYNEQFF
TRBJ1-3	NA	NA	TRBV2	TGTGCCAGCAGTGAACGTCCTGGAAACACCATATATTTT	CASSERPGNTIYF
TRBJ1-2	NA	NA	TRBV5-4	TGTGCCAGCAGCTTCCGGACGCTTTCGGGTGGCTACACCTTC	CASSFRTLSGGYTF
TRBJ2-5	TRBD2	NA	TRBV18	TGTGCCAGCTCACCTCTAGCGGGGGAGCAAGAGACCCAGTACTTC	CASSPLAGEQETQYF
TRBJ2-1	TRBD2	NA	TRBV27	TGTGCCAGCAGTTTGGTGACTAGCGGGAGAAATGAGCAGTTCTTC	CASSLVTSGRNEQFF
TRBJ1-2	NA	NA	TRBV14	TGTGCCAGCAGCCCCGACAGGACTTATGGCTACACCTTC	CASSPDRTYGYTF
TRBJ1-2	NA	NA	TRBV18	TGTGCCAGCTCACCAGACCGGGAATACTATGGCTACACCTTC	CASSPDREYYGYTF
TRBJ1-2	NA	NA	TRBV7-9	TGTGCCAGCAGCCCGAATTTGGGGCCACGGGCCTATGGCTACACCTTC	CASSPNLGPRAYGYTF
TRBJ1-1	NA	NA	TRBV12-1	TGTGCCAGCAGCTTTGTAGTAGGCCCCGGAGAGTTTATTTTCTTT	CASSFVVGPGEFIFF
TRBJ1-2	NA	NA	TRBV15	TGTGCCACCAGCAGGGGCGGCGGGTCCTATGGCTACACCTTC	CATSRGGGSYGYTF
TRBJ1-2	NA	few	TRBV11-2	TGTGCCAGCAGCTTAGATCGGCGGGGAGGCTACACCTTC	CASSLDRRGGYTF
TRBJ2-1	TRBD2	NA	TRBV7-8	TGTGCCAGCAGCTTAAGACTAGCGGGGGCCAATGAGCAGTTCTTC	CASSLRLAGANEQFF
TRBJ2-1	TRBD1	NA	TRBV14	TGTGCCAGCAGCACCGGGACAGGGTATTCCGAGCAGTTCTTC	CASSTGTGYSEQFF
TRBJ2-6	TRBD2	NA	TRBV27	TGTGCCAGCAGTTCGGTAGCGGGCGTAAGCTCTGGGGCCAACGTCCTGACTTTC	CASSSVAGVSSGANVLTF
TRBJ1-1	NA	NA	TRBV7-8	TGTGCCAGCAGCCCCCAGTACGGGGCGGGAACTGAAGCTTTCTTT	CASSPQYGAGTEAFF
TRBJ2-6	NA	NA	TRBV27	TGTGCCAGCAGTTCCTATTCTACGGGACCTGGGGCCAACGTCCTGACTTTC	CASSSYSTGPGANVLTF
TRBJ2-2	TRBD2	NA	TRBV27	TGTGCCAGCAGTTCCGGGACTAGCGGGACCGGGGAGCTGTTTTTT	CASSSGTSGTGELFF
TRBJ1-5	NA	NA	TRBV19	TGTGCCAGTAGCGTTCCCCGTTTAGGAGGGGGAGGTCAGCCCCAGCATTTT	CASSVPRLGGGGQPQHF
TRBJ2-1	TRBD2	NA	TRBV6-6	TGTGCCAGCAGTTACTCGGGGGGGGGCTACAATGAGCAGTTCTTC	CASSYSGGGYNEQFF
TRBJ2-7	TRBD1	NA	TRBV6-5	TGTGCCAGCAGAATCGGGACAGGGGTGGGCGAGCAGTACTTC	CASRIGTGVGEQYF
TRBJ1-1	TRBD1	NA	TRBV4-1	TGCGCCAGCAGCCAACCGGACAGGGAGTACACTGAAGCTTTCTTT	CASSQPDREYTEAFF
TRBJ1-2	TRBD1	NA	TRBV6-6	TGTGCCAGCAGTTACTCCAGCCAGGGGGCTCATGGCTACACCTTC	CASSYSSQGAHGYTF
TRBJ2-1	NA	NA	TRBV25-1	TGTGCCAGCAGTGCCTACTCCTACAATGAGCAGTTCTTC	CASSAYSYNEQFF
TRBJ1-2	TRBD1	once	TRBV19	TGTGCCACCAGGACAGGGGGTCATGGCTACACCTTC	CATRTGGHGYTF
TRBJ1-5	TRBD1	NA	TRBV4-1	TGCGCCAGCAGCCAAGCGGACAGGGACTTACAGCCCCAGCATTTT	CASSQADRDLQPQHF
TRBJ2-6	NA	NA	TRBV29-1	TGCAGCGTTGAAGGAGGCTCTGGGGCCAACGTCCTGACTTTC	CSVEGGSGANVLTF
TRBJ2-5	NA	NA	TRBV7-6	TGTGCCAGCAGCTTAAGTCGTTCCAATAAAGAGACCCAGTACTTC	CASSLSRSNKETQYF
TRBJ2-7	NA	NA	TRBV10-3	TGTGCCATCAGTGCAGGGGACAACGAGCAGTACTTC	CAISAGDNEQYF
TRBJ1-3	NA	once	TRBV9	TGTGCCAGCAGCCCCCGAACGAGGTTACCGGGGACAAACACCATATATTTT	CASSPRTRLPGTNTIYF
TRBJ2-1	TRBD2	NA	TRBV27	TGTGCCTCCGGGGGGAGGGTCAATGAGCAGTTCTTC	CASGGRVNEQFF
TRBJ1-1	NA	NA	TRBV2	TGTGCCAGCAGTGCCCAGAAAGCTTTCTTT	CASSAQKAFF
TRBJ2-1	NA	NA	TRBV5-6	TGTGCCACCTATCAGGGGATTGGATTCCCCAATGAGCAGTTCTTC	CATYQGIGFPNEQFF
TRBJ1-2	TRBD1	NA	TRBV19	TGTGCCAGTAGTAGTACCGGGACAGGGGGTAGCTACACCTTC	CASSSTGTGGSYTF
TRBJ2-7	NA	NA	TRBV5-1	TGCGCCAGCCGGGTAGAGCCTAGCCCCTTTGAGCAGTACTTC	CASRVEPSPFEQYF
TRBJ2-1	TRBD2	NA	TRBV9	TGTGCCAGCAGCTCCCCAGCGGTGTTCGAGCGGGGGCCTGAGCAGTTCTTC	CASSSPAVFERGPEQFF
TRBJ2-5	NA	NA	TRBV6-5	TGTGCCAGCAGTTGGGGAGCTTCTAGAATACAAGAGACCCAGTACTTC	CASSWGASRIQETQYF
TRBJ1-2	NA	NA	TRBV7-2	TGTGCCAGCAGCTCCCAGGGGACCCTCTATGGCTACACCTTC	CASSSQGTLYGYTF
TRBJ1-2	NA	NA	TRBV7-9	TGTGCCAGCAGCTTAATTAGGGACGGCGCGGGCTACACCTTC	CASSLIRDGAGYTF
TRBJ2-7	TRBD2	NA	TRBV6-1	TGTGCCACCCTAGCGGGAGCAACGTCCTACGAGCAGTACTTC	CATLAGATSYEQYF